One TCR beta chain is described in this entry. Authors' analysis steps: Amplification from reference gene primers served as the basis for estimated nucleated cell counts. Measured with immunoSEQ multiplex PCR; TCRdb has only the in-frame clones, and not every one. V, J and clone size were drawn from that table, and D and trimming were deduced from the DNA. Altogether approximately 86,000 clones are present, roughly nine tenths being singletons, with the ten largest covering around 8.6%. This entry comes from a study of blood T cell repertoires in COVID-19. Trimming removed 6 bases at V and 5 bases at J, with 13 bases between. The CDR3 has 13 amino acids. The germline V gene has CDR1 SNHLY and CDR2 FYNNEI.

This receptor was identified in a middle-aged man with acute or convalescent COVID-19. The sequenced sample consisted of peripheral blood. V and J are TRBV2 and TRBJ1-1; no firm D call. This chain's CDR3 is CASSVRGLTEAFF. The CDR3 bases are TGTGCCAGCAGCGTCCGCGGGCTTACTGAAGCTTTCTTT. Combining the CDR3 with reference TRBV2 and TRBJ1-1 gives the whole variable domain EPEVTQTPSHQVTQMGQEVILRCVPISNHLYFYWYRQILGQKVEFLVSFYNNEISEKSEIFDDQFSVERPDGSNFTLKIRSTKLEDSAMYFCASSVRGLTEAFFGQGTRLTVV.